Listed below are T cell receptor beta chains from one sample, sequenced in a study of blood T cell repertoires in COVID-19. Using immunoSEQ multiplex PCR, the repertoire was profiled, and TCRdb retains in-frame clones only, with some absent. The sample includes around 68,000 clones, 65% to 85% of them seen just once. Specimen: peripheral blood. The source is a woman aged 45 to 65 with acute or convalescent COVID-19. Each CDR3 is given with its conserved first and last residue. Each record gives: J gene, D gene, V gene, clone size, CDR3 DNA, CDR3 protein. The D gene is left open where the match is weak. Only some rows state a clone size, as once, few, many or a class for expanded clones.

J: TRBJ2-1; D: TRBD2; V: TRBV3-1/TRBV3-2; size: .; DNA: TGTGCCAGCAGCCAAGGTCTAAGCGGGGATGAGCAGTTCTTC; CDR3: CASSQGLSGDEQFF
J: TRBJ2-3; D: TRBD2; V: TRBV5-1; size: .; DNA: TGCGCCAGCAGCTTCAGCGGGGGCGGTGGGACAGATACGCAGTATTTT; CDR3: CASSFSGGGGTDTQYF
J: TRBJ2-1; D: TRBD2; V: TRBV11-2; size: .; DNA: TGTGCCAGCAGCCGTGGACTAGCGGGGGCTGATGAGCAGTTCTTC; CDR3: CASSRGLAGADEQFF
J: TRBJ1-4; D: TRBD1; V: TRBV7-9; size: .; DNA: TGTGCCAGCAGCGCCCGGGACAGCTCAGCAACTAATGAAAAACTGTTTTTT; CDR3: CASSARDSSATNEKLFF
J: TRBJ2-3; D: TRBD2; V: TRBV10-1; size: .; DNA: TGCGCCAGCAGTGGACAGCGGGGGACCACAGATACGCAGTATTTT; CDR3: CASSGQRGTTDTQYF
J: TRBJ1-1; D: .; V: TRBV6-2/TRBV6-3; size: .; DNA: TGTGCCAGCAGCCAGGGGATCACTGAAGCTTTCTTT; CDR3: CASSQGITEAFF
J: TRBJ1-6; D: .; V: TRBV9; size: once; DNA: TGTGCCAGCAGCGTAGGCCAGGGCCCGTCATCACCCCTCCACTTT; CDR3: CASSVGQGPSSPLHF
J: TRBJ1-6; D: TRBD1; V: TRBV6-5; size: .; DNA: TGTGCCAGCAGTTGGATCGACAGGGTGGACTCACCCCTCCACTTT; CDR3: CASSWIDRVDSPLHF
J: TRBJ2-1; D: .; V: TRBV13; size: .; DNA: TGTGCCAGCAGCCCAGGCGGGACCAACAATGAGCAGTTCTTC; CDR3: CASSPGGTNNEQFF
J: TRBJ2-1; D: .; V: TRBV20-1; size: .; DNA: TGCAGTGCTAGAGATCTCCATGAGCAGTTCTTC; CDR3: CSARDLHEQFF
J: TRBJ1-1; D: TRBD1; V: TRBV18; size: .; DNA: TGTGCCAGCTCATCGACCATCTCCACAGGGGTCGCTGAAGCTTTCTTT; CDR3: CASSSTISTGVAEAFF
J: TRBJ2-7; D: TRBD1; V: TRBV27; size: .; DNA: TGTGCCAGCAGTCCTTCTACCCCAGGGACAGGGACCTACGAGCAGTACTTC; CDR3: CASSPSTPGTGTYEQYF
J: TRBJ1-1; D: .; V: TRBV2; size: .; DNA: TGTGCCAGCACCCTCCTTCGTGAAGCTTTCTTT; CDR3: CASTLLREAFF
J: TRBJ1-1; D: TRBD1; V: TRBV6-2/TRBV6-3; size: .; DNA: TGTGCCAGCAGTTTGGACAGGAACTTTTACGGAATGAACACTGAAGCTTTCTTT; CDR3: CASSLDRNFYGMNTEAFF
J: TRBJ2-5; D: TRBD1; V: TRBV5-1; size: few; DNA: TGCGCCAGCAGCTTCGGGACAGGGGCCGGGGTGGAGACCCAGTACTTC; CDR3: CASSFGTGAGVETQYF
J: TRBJ1-6; D: .; V: TRBV24-1; size: .; DNA: TGTGCCACCACCCATCCGCGGGGGGGGACCTCCTATAATTCACCCCTCCACTTT; CDR3: CATTHPRGGTSYNSPLHF
J: TRBJ2-6; D: .; V: TRBV5-1; size: .; DNA: TGCGCCAGCCGTGGACAGAGTTGGGGTAAGATCGCTGGGGCCAACGTCCTGACTTTC; CDR3: CASRGQSWGKIAGANVLTF
J: TRBJ1-1; D: .; V: TRBV7-9; size: .; DNA: TGTGCCAGCAGCCCCTATGCAGGTTTGGCTTTCTTT; CDR3: CASSPYAGLAFF
J: TRBJ1-6; D: TRBD1; V: TRBV23-1; size: few; DNA: TGCGCCAGCAGTCGAGGGGGCCATTCACCCCTCCACTTT; CDR3: CASSRGGHSPLHF
J: TRBJ1-1; D: .; V: TRBV3-1/TRBV3-2; size: once; DNA: TGTGCCAGCAGCCCAACCCCACGGAGTGGCACTGAAGCTTTCTTT; CDR3: CASSPTPRSGTEAFF
J: TRBJ1-1; D: .; V: TRBV12-3/TRBV12-4; size: few; DNA: TGTGCCAGCAGCCGTGAAGCTTTCTTT; CDR3: CASSREAFF
J: TRBJ2-3; D: TRBD2; V: TRBV3-1/TRBV3-2; size: .; DNA: TGTGCCAGCAGCCTATTGGGGGAGGGTACGCAGTATTTT; CDR3: CASSLLGEGTQYF
J: TRBJ1-5; D: TRBD1; V: TRBV5-1; size: few; DNA: TGCGCCAGCAGCCCCCAGCCGGGACAGGGGGCCAGGAGCAATCAGCCCCAGCATTTT; CDR3: CASSPQPGQGARSNQPQHF
J: TRBJ1-4; D: .; V: TRBV27; size: .; DNA: TGTGCCAGCAGTTTTTACGGAGAAGAAAAACTGTTTTTT; CDR3: CASSFYGEEKLFF
J: TRBJ1-1; D: .; V: TRBV2; size: .; DNA: TGTGCCAGTACAGGGACCTACACTGAAGCTTTCTTT; CDR3: CASTGTYTEAFF
J: TRBJ2-1; D: .; V: TRBV5-1; size: .; DNA: TGCGCCAGCAGCCCGCAGCTAGGGGTCCCCTTTACCTACAATGAGCAGTTCTTC; CDR3: CASSPQLGVPFTYNEQFF
J: TRBJ2-2; D: TRBD1; V: TRBV6-5; size: .; DNA: TGTGCCAGCAGGTCCGGGACAGCGAACACCGGGGAGCTGTTTTTT; CDR3: CASRSGTANTGELFF
J: TRBJ2-7; D: .; V: TRBV6-2/TRBV6-3; size: few; DNA: TGTGCCAGCAGTTACTCGATTAGGGAGATCGTCTACGAGCAGTACTTC; CDR3: CASSYSIREIVYEQYF
J: TRBJ2-1; D: .; V: TRBV19; size: .; DNA: TGTGCCAGTAGTATCAACCCTAGAGGGGAGCAGTTCTTC; CDR3: CASSINPRGEQFF
J: TRBJ2-1; D: TRBD2; V: TRBV10-3; size: few; DNA: TGTGCCATCAGTGAGCAAGCTAGCGGGAGTAATGAGCAGTTCTTC; CDR3: CAISEQASGSNEQFF
J: TRBJ2-5; D: .; V: TRBV24-1; size: many; DNA: TGTGCCACCAGTGATTCGCGAACAGGTGGTCAAGAGACCCAGTACTTC; CDR3: CATSDSRTGGQETQYF
J: TRBJ1-2; D: TRBD1; V: TRBV5-4; size: .; DNA: TGTGCCAGCAGCTCCCCACAGGGGTACAACTATGGCTACACCTTC; CDR3: CASSSPQGYNYGYTF
J: TRBJ2-7; D: TRBD1; V: TRBV7-2; size: medium-sized; DNA: TGTGCCAGCAGCTCAAGGGACAGCTACGAGCAGTACTTC; CDR3: CASSSRDSYEQYF
J: TRBJ2-2; D: .; V: TRBV7-9; size: .; DNA: TGTGCCAGCAGCCCCACGACAGCTGCGAACACCGGGGAGCTGTTTTTT; CDR3: CASSPTTAANTGELFF
J: TRBJ1-2; D: .; V: TRBV3-1/TRBV3-2; size: .; DNA: TGTGCCGGCAGCCCCAGGGTCAATTCTGGCTACACCTTC; CDR3: CAGSPRVNSGYTF
J: TRBJ1-5; D: .; V: TRBV6-1; size: once; DNA: TGTGCCAGCAGTGACGGGGGAAAGACCCAGCATTTT; CDR3: CASSDGGKTQHF
J: TRBJ1-2; D: TRBD1; V: TRBV28; size: few; DNA: TGTGCCAGCAGCCCAGGACAGGGGAGGGGCTACACCTTC; CDR3: CASSPGQGRGYTF
J: TRBJ2-7; D: .; V: TRBV2; size: .; DNA: TGTGCCAGCAGTTTGAGCGGAGCGATCGAGCAGTACTTC; CDR3: CASSLSGAIEQYF
J: TRBJ1-6; D: .; V: TRBV5-1; size: .; DNA: TGCGCCAGCAGCTTATTTGGAGATTCACCCCTCCACTTT; CDR3: CASSLFGDSPLHF
J: TRBJ2-3; D: TRBD2; V: TRBV12-3/TRBV12-4; size: once; DNA: TGTGCCAGCAGGGCGGGGGGCACAGATACGCAGTATTTT; CDR3: CASRAGGTDTQYF
J: TRBJ1-1; D: .; V: TRBV4-1; size: .; DNA: TGCGCCAGCAGCCGCTCGACAGGAACAGACACTGAAGCTTTCTTT; CDR3: CASSRSTGTDTEAFF
J: TRBJ2-1; D: TRBD1; V: TRBV24-1; size: .; DNA: TGTGCCACCAGTGGGGGACAGGGGCGAGGAGTGGGCAATGAGCAGTTCTTC; CDR3: CATSGGQGRGVGNEQFF
J: TRBJ2-3; D: .; V: TRBV15; size: .; DNA: TGTGCCACCAGCAGAGATCGGACAACCCTGACAGATACGCAGTATTTT; CDR3: CATSRDRTTLTDTQYF
J: TRBJ1-5; D: .; V: TRBV4-2; size: .; DNA: TGTGCCAGCAGCCAAGATTCGATGCAGAATCAGCCCCAGCATTTT; CDR3: CASSQDSMQNQPQHF
J: TRBJ2-1; D: TRBD2; V: TRBV27; size: .; DNA: TGTGCCAGCAGTCCCCCTAGCGGGGGGGCGGGTGAGCAGTTCTTC; CDR3: CASSPPSGGAGEQFF
J: TRBJ1-1; D: TRBD1; V: TRBV6-5; size: .; DNA: TGTGCCAGCAGTTCACAGGGGGATGGAACTGAAGCTTTCTTT; CDR3: CASSSQGDGTEAFF
J: TRBJ2-7; D: TRBD1; V: TRBV24-1; size: .; DNA: TGTGCCACCAGTCAGGGGGATAGGTACGAGCAGTACTTC; CDR3: CATSQGDRYEQYF
J: TRBJ1-1; D: TRBD1; V: TRBV5-1; size: .; DNA: TGCGCCAGCAGGACGACAGGGTCTAACACTGAAGCTTTCTTT; CDR3: CASRTTGSNTEAFF
J: TRBJ2-3; D: .; V: TRBV11-2; size: .; DNA: TGTGCCAGCAGCTTAGGAGCAGGGAGGACAGATACGCAGTATTTT; CDR3: CASSLGAGRTDTQYF
J: TRBJ2-7; D: TRBD2; V: TRBV3-1/TRBV3-2; size: once; DNA: TGTGCCAGCAGCCACGGACTAGCCTACGAGCAGTACTTC; CDR3: CASSHGLAYEQYF
J: TRBJ1-3; D: .; V: TRBV18; size: once; DNA: TGTGCCAGCTCACGACTACAGGGTCGCAGTGGTGGAAACACCATATATTTT; CDR3: CASSRLQGRSGGNTIYF
J: TRBJ2-3; D: .; V: TRBV5-1; size: once; DNA: TGCGCCAGCAGCTTTACGGGAACAGATACGCAGTATTTT; CDR3: CASSFTGTDTQYF
J: TRBJ1-2; D: .; V: TRBV9; size: .; DNA: TGTGCCAGCAGCGTAGACTACCGGGGTGGCTACACCTTC; CDR3: CASSVDYRGGYTF
J: TRBJ1-4; D: TRBD1; V: TRBV20-1; size: .; DNA: TGCAGTGCTAGTGCTGGGGCAGGGGGCGCGGGTGGTGAAAAACTGTTTTTT; CDR3: CSASAGAGGAGGEKLFF
J: TRBJ2-5; D: TRBD2; V: TRBV6-5; size: .; DNA: TGTGCCAGCAGTACTAGCGGGGGAATACAAGAGACCCAGTACTTC; CDR3: CASSTSGGIQETQYF